This TCR beta chain originates from a study of blood T cell repertoires in COVID-19. At the level of the study: Researchers got acute and convalescent COVID-19 samples from the United States, Italy and Spain. From T cells, B-cell-depleted T cells, or PBMCs came the material, which was cDNA or gDNA.

This clone was found a few times. The germline V gene has CDR1 SGHVS and CDR2 FNYEAQ. The CDR3 has 16 residues. V was clipped by 5 bases and J by 6 bases; unmatched bases: 8. Original handling: For nucleated cells, counts were estimated from reference gene primer amplification. The protocol was immunoSEQ multiplex PCR, while the TCRdb copy is restricted to in-frame clones and leaves out a portion. D and trimming come from the DNA, and the V and J calls and clone size come from that table. Of 200,000 or so clones in the sample, 85% to 90% were seen once. The chain combines TRBV7-6 with TRBJ1-6; 9 bases are shared with TRBD1. The TCR originated in a man in his sixties with acute or convalescent COVID-19. What was sequenced was peripheral blood. The CDR3 loop is CASSPRTGAGNSPLHF. Written as DNA, the CDR3 is TGTGCCAGCAGCCCGAGGACAGGGGCGGGTAATTCACCCCTCCACTTT.